The present T cell receptor beta chain was sequenced within a study of cytomegalovirus exposure and HLA in healthy donors. A note on this clone: As yet, its antigen is unknown.

Study-wide points: Cytomegalovirus-associated status was assigned to 164 TCR beta chains.

Profiling relied on immunoSEQ multiplex PCR, and the TCRdb table lists in-frame clones only, not all of them. The repertoire holds some 86,000 clones, with 80% to 95% as singletons. J was trimmed by 2 bases and V by 4 bases; bases with no gene match: 1. In germline, CDR1 is MNHNY, CDR2 SVGAGI (reference sequence). The CDR3 runs to 14 residues. Sequencing was performed on PBMCs. This sequence originates from a woman aged 25 to 39 in good health and CMV-seronegative. The genes are TRBV6-6 and TRBJ1-5, with TRBD1 matching over 8 bases. The CDR3 DNA follows: TGTGCCAGCAGTTCGGGACAGGGCAATCAGCCCCAGCATTTT. It encodes CASSSGQGNQPQHF.